The 22 T cell receptor beta chains presented below share a single source sample, sequenced in a study of somatic mutations in cytotoxic T cells in rheumatoid arthritis. This table comes from immunoSEQ multiplex PCR, and its TCRdb copy is limited to in-frame clones, with some not included. Here the sample spans 6,500 to 7,500 clones, about four fifths being singletons. The sample was CD8+ T cells sorted from blood. The receptors were gathered from an adult with rheumatoid arthritis.

This rearrangement joins TRBV5-6 to TRBJ1-2, with D perhaps matching TRBD1 (5 bases). The CDR3 contains 16 residues. Germline lookup yields CDR1 SGHDT and CDR2 YYEEEE. V was cut by 4 bases and J by 6 bases, with 22 bases left in between. The CDR3 region is CASSPNVRVLGNGYTF. The DNA for the CDR3 is TGTGCCAGCAGCCCAAATGTCAGGGTGTTGGGTAATGGCTACACCTTC.

This CDR3 reads CASSLVQGSYEQYV. The CDR3, as DNA: TGTGCCAGCAGCTTAGTACAGGGGTCCTACGAGCAGTACGTC. The rearrangement uses TRBV11-2 and TRBJ2-7, with TRBD1 matching over 7 bases. Trimming removed 1 base from V and 1 base from J; junction bases left unmatched: 1. CDR1 SGHAT and CDR2 FQNNGV come from the germline V gene. The CDR3 contains 14 residues.

The rearrangement links TRBV29-1 to TRBJ1-5, with D possibly TRBD1 on 5 matching bases. Deletions cut 3 bases from V and 6 bases from J, with 12 bases between. The CDR3 is 13 amino acids. Germline V gene lookup returns CDR1 SQVTM and CDR2 ANQGSEA. This chain's CDR3 is CSVDDGGTQPQHF. For the CDR3, the DNA is TGCAGCGTTGACGACGGGGGGACTCAGCCCCAGCATTTT.

The rearrangement joins TRBV5-3 to TRBJ1-5; D gene unclear. TRBV5-3 is given ORF status, its function remaining uncertain. The V end lost 2 bases, the J end lost 4 bases, and 22 bases lay between the germline ends. The CDR3 is made up of 18 amino acids. In DNA form, the CDR3 reads TGTGCCAGAAGCTTTAGAGTCAGCGTACTTTACAGTAATCAGCCCCAGCATTTT. The encoded protein is CARSFRVSVLYSNQPQHF.

This clone was seen only a few times. This rearrangement joins TRBV4-2 to TRBJ1-2; D remains unclear. Trimming cost V 0 bases and J 7 bases, with 3 bases left between them. The CDR3 consists of 11 residues. Germline lookup yields CDR1 LGHNA and CDR2 YNFKEQ. The CDR3: CASSQEAGYTF. The CDR3 nucleotides are TGTGCCAGCAGCCAAGAGGCTGGCTACACCTTC.

The gene calls are TRBV28 and TRBJ1-1; D not resolved. The V gene lost 5 bases and the J gene lost 10 bases, with 14 bases spanning the gap. The CDR3 consists of 12 residues. The germline V gene encodes CDR1 MDHEN and CDR2 SYDVKM. The chain's CDR3 is CASSPPEAVAFF. The CDR3 coding sequence is TGTGCCAGCAGTCCCCCCGAGGCTGTAGCTTTCTTT. Full variable domain (rest looked up from reference TRBV28 and TRBJ1-1): DVKVTQSSRYLVKRTGEKVFLECVQDMDHENMFWYRQDPGLGLRLIYFSYDVKMKEKGDIPEGYSVSREKKERFSLILESASTNQTSMYLCASSPPEAVAFFGQGTRLTVV.

This clone was detected once. The V call is TRBV19, the J call TRBJ2-7, with 9 bases matching TRBD1. Per germline, CDR1 LNHDA and CDR2 SQIVND (reference sequence). The CDR3 has 13 residues. Trimming cost V 6 bases and J 3 bases; bases outside gene matches: 3. CDR3 in DNA: TGTGCCAGTAGCAGACAGGGGGGCTACGAGCAGTACGTC. It specifies CASSRQGGYEQYV.

J is TRBJ1-6 and V is TRBV6-1; TRBD1 aligns across 7 bases. The CDR3 spans 13 residues. Germline lookup yields CDR1 MNHNS and CDR2 SASEGT. V lost 5 bases, J lost 14 bases, and 9 bases stayed unmatched. The CDR3 sequence is CASSLRQGESLHF. CDR3 nucleotide sequence: TGTGCCAGCAGTCTGCGACAGGGCGAGTCCCTCCACTTT.

V is TRBV2 and J is TRBJ1-6, with TRBD1 identical over 9 bases. Losses at the gene ends were 6 bases for V and 4 bases for J; bases not matched to a gene: 1. This CDR3 has 14 amino acids. Germline assignment: CDR1 SNHLY and CDR2 FYNNEI. The CDR3 nucleotides are TGTGCCAGCAGGGGGACAGGGTATAATTCACCCCTCCACTTT. This translates into CASRGTGYNSPLHF.

The gene calls are TRBV28 and TRBJ2-5; no definite D call. This CDR3 is 14 amino acids long. The V end was cut by 2 bases, the J end by 5 bases, with 12 bases between. CDR1 and CDR2 (germline): MDHEN, SYDVKM. CDR3 DNA sequence: TGTGCCAGCAGTTTAACTTTAGGGTCTGAGACCCAGTACTTC. Residues: CASSLTLGSETQYF.

This clone was detected only once. The chain couples TRBV5-1 to TRBJ2-1, with D possibly TRBD2 on 6 matching bases. V shed 5 bases and J shed 0 bases, with 12 bases lying between them. The CDR3 covers 15 residues. The germline gives CDR1 SGHRS, CDR2 YFSETQ. The CDR3 is CASRADGSSYNEQFF. The CDR3 DNA sequence: TGCGCCAGCAGAGCGGACGGGAGCTCCTACAATGAGCAGTTCTTC.

This chain joins TRBV7-8 and TRBJ2-2; 8 bases match TRBD2. The CDR3 covers 15 residues. With 6 bases clipped from V and 4 bases from J, the junction kept 7 bases outside the gene matches. Looked up from germline, CDR1 is SGHVS and CDR2 is FQNEAQ. Here the CDR3 DNA reads TGTGCCAGCAGTCCGGCGGGGGGAGTCACCGGGGAGCTGTTTTTT. It encodes CASSPAGGVTGELFF.

This sequence joins TRBV18 and TRBJ2-7; the D is unclear. Per germline, CDR1 KGHSH and CDR2 LQKENI. The CDR3 extends over 13 amino acids. The V end was cut by 3 bases, the J end by 3 bases, with 9 bases between. CDR3 DNA sequence: TGTGCCAGCTCACCCCAGAAGATCTACGAGCAGTACTTC. Protein: CASSPQKIYEQYF.

The J gene is TRBJ1-2, the V gene TRBV6-1, with TRBD1 matching 8 bases. Germline lookup yields CDR1 MNHNS and CDR2 SASEGT. The V and J ends lost 0 bases and 2 bases, in that order; junction bases with no gene match: 8. The length of the CDR3 is 17 residues. The CDR3 reads CASSEATLGQGNYGYTF. The CDR3, as DNA: TGTGCCAGCAGTGAAGCCACTTTAGGACAGGGAAACTATGGCTACACCTTC.

The chain recombines TRBV6-1 with TRBJ2-7; unclear D gene. The CDR3 has 13 amino acids. Trimming shortened V by 4 bases and J by 7 bases, and 14 bases separated the two germline ends. Germline values: CDR1 MNHNS, CDR2 SASEGT. The CDR3 coding sequence is TGTGCCAGCAGTGTTGTCGGGCCCGGGGAGCAGTACGTC. Its protein product is CASSVVGPGEQYV.

This chain connects TRBV7-6 to TRBJ2-1; D is ambiguous. The germline V gene encodes CDR1 SGHVS and CDR2 FNYEAQ. This CDR3 comprises 11 residues. The germline V and J ends were trimmed by 6 bases and 3 bases, with 3 bases remaining between them. The DNA of the CDR3 is TGTGCCAGCAGGGACTACAATGAGCAGTTCTTC. This translates into CASRDYNEQFF.

The V gene is TRBV7-9, the J gene TRBJ1-4, with D possibly TRBD1 on 6 matching bases. Germline-derived CDR1 and CDR2 are SEHNR and FQNEAQ (reference sequence). There are 12 residues in the CDR3. V was clipped by 4 bases and J by 13 bases, with 13 bases between them. CDR3 amino acids: CASSSRGQILFF. For the CDR3, the DNA is TGTGCCAGCAGCTCCCGGGGGCAGATACTGTTTTTT.

The chain joins TRBV19 to TRBJ1-1; unclear D gene. CDR3 length equals 16 residues. Germline CDR1 is LNHDA and CDR2 is SQIVND (reference sequence). V lost 5 bases and J lost 2, with 18 bases in between. The CDR3 region has the DNA TGTGCCAGTAGTTCCCCCCGTGCAGCCCAAAACACTGAAGCTTTCTTT. It encodes CASSSPRAAQNTEAFF.

This chain links TRBV7-2 with TRBJ2-1, with D hard to call. The germline V gene has CDR1 SGHTA and CDR2 FQGNSA. The CDR3 consists of 13 residues. The V end was cut by 3 bases, the J end by 7 bases, with 10 bases between. The CDR3 protein is CASSLDGRNEQFF. In DNA form, the CDR3 reads TGTGCCAGCAGCTTGGACGGCAGAAATGAGCAGTTCTTC.

The V and J genes are TRBV18 and TRBJ1-1, with no clear D. The germline V and J ends were trimmed by 0 bases and 4 bases, with 12 bases remaining between them. Germline assignment: CDR1 KGHSH and CDR2 LQKENI. The CDR3 is 15 amino acids. CDR3 sequence reads: CASSPPAAGLTEAFF. DNA for the CDR3: TGTGCCAGCTCACCACCTGCGGCGGGCCTCACTGAAGCTTTCTTT.

The CDR3 DNA sequence: TGTGCCAGCATCTCAACTCGGGTGGGTCGAGATACGCAGTATTTT. This sequence encodes CASISTRVGRDTQYF. The V and J genes are TRBV7-9 and TRBJ2-3, with D unresolved. The V end lost 7 bases, the J end lost 5 bases, and 19 bases lay between the germline ends. CDR3 length: 15 residues. Germline values: CDR1 SEHNR, CDR2 FQNEAQ (reference sequence). Looking up the rest from reference TRBV7-9 and TRBJ2-3 gives the full variable domain: DTGVSQNPRHKITKRGQNVTFRCDPISEHNRLYWYRQTLGQGPEFLTYFQNEAQLEKSRLLSDRFSAERPKGSFSTLEIQRTEQGDSAMYLCASISTRVGRDTQYFGPGTRLTVL.

This chain uses TRBV10-3 with TRBJ1-2; the D is unclear. This CDR3 has 11 amino acids. V was clipped by 2 bases and J by 6 bases, with 4 bases between them. Germline loops: CDR1 ENHRY, CDR2 SYGVKD. The CDR3 DNA follows: TGTGCCATCAGTGAGGGACATGGCTACACCTTC. It codes for CAISEGHGYTF.